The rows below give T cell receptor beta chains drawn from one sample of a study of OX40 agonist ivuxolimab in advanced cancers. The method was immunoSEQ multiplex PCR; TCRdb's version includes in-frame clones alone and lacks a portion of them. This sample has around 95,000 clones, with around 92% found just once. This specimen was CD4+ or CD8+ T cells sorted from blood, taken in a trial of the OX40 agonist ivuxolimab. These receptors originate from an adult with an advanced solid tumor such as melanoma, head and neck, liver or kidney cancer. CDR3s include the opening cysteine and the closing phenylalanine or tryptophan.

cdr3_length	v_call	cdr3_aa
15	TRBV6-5	CASSPLGQGNQPQHF
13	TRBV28	CASSFDSYNEQFF
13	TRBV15	CATSRAAVGPQHF
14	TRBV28	CASSLRVGADTQYF
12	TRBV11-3	CASSPTRETQYF
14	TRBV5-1	CASSLDPANSPLHF
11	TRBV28	CASSFRLEAFF
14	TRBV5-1	CASSSGPNYNEQFF
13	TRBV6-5	CASSYGGQGEQFF
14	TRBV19	CASVQGQLTDTQYF
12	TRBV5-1	CASRVEDSPLHF
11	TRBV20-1	CSARVGQPQHF
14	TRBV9	CASSVRALNNEQFF
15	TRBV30	CAWSVGQGKANEQFF
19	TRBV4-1	CASSQDALLARGAGQPQHF
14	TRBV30	CAWSVSRGSRAYHF
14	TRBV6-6	CASSYSGRGYGYTF
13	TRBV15	CATGRDRNNEQFF
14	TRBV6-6	CASRWGQVSNTIYF
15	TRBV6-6	CASSYQRSSTDTQYF